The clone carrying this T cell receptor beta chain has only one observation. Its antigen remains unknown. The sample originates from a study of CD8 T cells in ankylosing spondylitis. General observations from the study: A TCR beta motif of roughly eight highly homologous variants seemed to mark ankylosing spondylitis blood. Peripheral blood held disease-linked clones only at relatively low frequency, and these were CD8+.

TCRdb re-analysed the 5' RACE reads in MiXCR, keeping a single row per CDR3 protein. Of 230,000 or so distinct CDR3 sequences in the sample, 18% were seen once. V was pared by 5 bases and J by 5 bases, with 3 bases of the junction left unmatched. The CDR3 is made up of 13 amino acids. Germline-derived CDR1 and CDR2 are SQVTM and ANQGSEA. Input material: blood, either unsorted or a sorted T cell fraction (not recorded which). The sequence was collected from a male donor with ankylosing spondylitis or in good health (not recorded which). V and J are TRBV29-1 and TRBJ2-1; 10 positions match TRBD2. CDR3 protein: CSVPLAGHNEQFF. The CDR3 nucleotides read TGCAGCGTTCCACTAGCGGGACACAATGAGCAGTTCTTC.